The rows below give T cell receptor beta chains drawn from one sample of a study of cytomegalovirus exposure and HLA in healthy donors. Profiling relied on immunoSEQ multiplex PCR, and the TCRdb table lists in-frame clones only, not all of them. The sample includes 150,000 to 200,000 clones, approximately 88% of them seen just once. The sample was PBMCs. These receptors were collected from a man under 40 in good health and CMV-seropositive. The CDR3 runs from the conserved cysteine through the conserved F or W. The order of the fields is V gene, D gene, clone size, J gene, CDR3 DNA, CDR3 protein. A D gene is named only where the DNA matches it firmly. Not all rows give a size; the values are once, few, many and, for expanded clones, a class.

v_gene: TRBV5-4
d_gene: TRBD1
abundance: .
j_gene: TRBJ2-1
CDR3nt: TGTGCCAGCACCCTTGATGGTGTACAGGGGGCTTACAATGAGCAGTTCTTC
CDR3aa: CASTLDGVQGAYNEQFF

v_gene: TRBV11-3
d_gene: .
abundance: .
j_gene: TRBJ2-1
CDR3nt: TGTGCCAGCAGCTCGCCGGGGGGCCGGTCCTACAATGAGCAGTTCTTC
CDR3aa: CASSSPGGRSYNEQFF

v_gene: TRBV6-5
d_gene: .
abundance: .
j_gene: TRBJ2-5
CDR3nt: TGTGCCAGCAGTTACTCGATCGGGGAAGAGACCCAGTACTTC
CDR3aa: CASSYSIGEETQYF

v_gene: TRBV5-1
d_gene: TRBD1
abundance: .
j_gene: TRBJ2-7
CDR3nt: TGCGCCAGCAGCCTGGGACAGAGGTACGAGCAGTACTTC
CDR3aa: CASSLGQRYEQYF

v_gene: TRBV7-2
d_gene: .
abundance: .
j_gene: TRBJ2-3
CDR3nt: TGTGCCAGCAGCTGGAGCGGGTCTAGCACAGATACGCAGTATTTT
CDR3aa: CASSWSGSSTDTQYF

v_gene: TRBV5-6
d_gene: .
abundance: .
j_gene: TRBJ2-1
CDR3nt: TGTGCCAGCAGCCCCTTGCGGCAGGGGTGGGGTGAGCAGTTCTTC
CDR3aa: CASSPLRQGWGEQFF

v_gene: TRBV18
d_gene: .
abundance: .
j_gene: TRBJ1-3
CDR3nt: TGTGCCAGCTCACTGCTCGACACCTACTCTGGAAACACCATATATTTT
CDR3aa: CASSLLDTYSGNTIYF

v_gene: TRBV29-1
d_gene: TRBD2
abundance: .
j_gene: TRBJ2-3
CDR3nt: TGCAGCGTTGAACGGGCTAGCGGGAGGGGAGATACGCAGTATTTT
CDR3aa: CSVERASGRGDTQYF

v_gene: TRBV6-6
d_gene: .
abundance: .
j_gene: TRBJ1-3
CDR3nt: TGTGCCAGCAGTTACCCTACGTGGTCTGGAAACACCATATATTTT
CDR3aa: CASSYPTWSGNTIYF

v_gene: TRBV2
d_gene: .
abundance: .
j_gene: TRBJ2-7
CDR3nt: TGTGCCAGCAGTGAAATATGGGAAGGGGCCTACGAGCAGTACTTC
CDR3aa: CASSEIWEGAYEQYF

v_gene: TRBV5-6
d_gene: .
abundance: .
j_gene: TRBJ1-4
CDR3nt: TGTGCCAGCAGCTTGGAGAGGGATAATGAAAAACTGTTTTTT
CDR3aa: CASSLERDNEKLFF

v_gene: TRBV5-1
d_gene: .
abundance: .
j_gene: TRBJ1-1
CDR3nt: TGCGCCAGCAGCTTGGAAGACCCCTGGGGGGGAGCTTTCTTT
CDR3aa: CASSLEDPWGGAFF

v_gene: TRBV6-5
d_gene: .
abundance: .
j_gene: TRBJ1-1
CDR3nt: TGTGCCAGCAGCTACGGACAGCCCACTGAAGCTTTCTTT
CDR3aa: CASSYGQPTEAFF

v_gene: TRBV27
d_gene: .
abundance: .
j_gene: TRBJ2-7
CDR3nt: TGTGCCAGCAGTTTACGGGATCCCTACGAGCAGTACTTC
CDR3aa: CASSLRDPYEQYF

v_gene: TRBV19
d_gene: .
abundance: .
j_gene: TRBJ1-5
CDR3nt: TGTGCCAGTAGTATACAGACTGATGGTTCGAGCAATCAGCCCCAGCATTTT
CDR3aa: CASSIQTDGSSNQPQHF

v_gene: TRBV7-8
d_gene: TRBD2
abundance: once
j_gene: TRBJ2-3
CDR3nt: TGTGCCAGCAGGTTTACTAGCGGGAGTAGGGATACGCAGTATTTT
CDR3aa: CASRFTSGSRDTQYF

v_gene: TRBV28
d_gene: TRBD1
abundance: .
j_gene: TRBJ1-5
CDR3nt: TGTGCCAGCAGTTTCCCACAGGGGAGGCCCCAGCATTTT
CDR3aa: CASSFPQGRPQHF

v_gene: TRBV6-5
d_gene: TRBD2
abundance: .
j_gene: TRBJ2-7
CDR3nt: TGTGCCAGCAGCCCGATAGCGGGAGACGCCTACGAGCAGTACTTC
CDR3aa: CASSPIAGDAYEQYF

v_gene: TRBV25-1
d_gene: TRBD2
abundance: .
j_gene: TRBJ2-1
CDR3nt: TGTGCCAGCAGTGAGGCCCGCCAGCGGGGGTCCTACAATGAGCAGTTCTTC
CDR3aa: CASSEARQRGSYNEQFF

v_gene: TRBV30
d_gene: .
abundance: .
j_gene: TRBJ1-2
CDR3nt: TGTGCCTGGAGTGTTGCCAGGGGAAACTATGGCTACACCTTC
CDR3aa: CAWSVARGNYGYTF

v_gene: TRBV6-4
d_gene: TRBD1
abundance: .
j_gene: TRBJ1-1
CDR3nt: TGTGCCAGCAGATTAGGAGGACAGGGAGCCCCTGAAGCTTTCTTT
CDR3aa: CASRLGGQGAPEAFF

v_gene: TRBV19
d_gene: .
abundance: .
j_gene: TRBJ2-2
CDR3nt: TGTGCCAGTAGTCCTTCAGTCTTGAACACCGGGGAGCTGTTTTTT
CDR3aa: CASSPSVLNTGELFF

v_gene: TRBV6-1
d_gene: .
abundance: once
j_gene: TRBJ1-2
CDR3nt: TGTGCCAGCACCGGGACTCTTGGCTATGGCTACACCTTC
CDR3aa: CASTGTLGYGYTF

v_gene: TRBV10-1
d_gene: TRBD1
abundance: .
j_gene: TRBJ2-2
CDR3nt: TGCGCCAGCAGTGAGTCTGAGAGAGGGGGCCTGAACACCGGGGAGCTGTTTTTT
CDR3aa: CASSESERGGLNTGELFF

v_gene: TRBV28
d_gene: .
abundance: .
j_gene: TRBJ1-2
CDR3nt: TGTGCCGGGGGGGGCAGACTTAACTATGGCTACACCTTC
CDR3aa: CAGGGRLNYGYTF

v_gene: TRBV30
d_gene: .
abundance: .
j_gene: TRBJ1-5
CDR3nt: TGTGCCTGGAGTGGACTAATCGATCAGCCCCAGCATTTT
CDR3aa: CAWSGLIDQPQHF

v_gene: TRBV6-5
d_gene: .
abundance: few
j_gene: TRBJ1-5
CDR3nt: TGTGCCAGCAGTCAACGGAGGTGGACCCAGCCCCAGCATTTT
CDR3aa: CASSQRRWTQPQHF

v_gene: TRBV9
d_gene: TRBD2
abundance: .
j_gene: TRBJ2-1
CDR3nt: TGTGCCAGCAGCATGCGGGAGGGCTATGAGCAGTTCTTC
CDR3aa: CASSMREGYEQFF

v_gene: TRBV6-5
d_gene: TRBD1
abundance: once
j_gene: TRBJ2-7
CDR3nt: TGTGCCAGCAGGCCAACTAAGGACAGGAGTACGCAGTACTTC
CDR3aa: CASRPTKDRSTQYF